The entry below describes one T cell receptor beta chain. Its cognate antigen is unknown. Clones were sequenced by immunoSEQ multiplex PCR, and TCRdb holds only the in-frame ones, with some missing. The table has some 120,000 clones, approximately 84% seen once. This sample is part of a study of T cell responses to AZD1222 COVID-19 vaccine. Study-wide context: Second doses at about 4 or about 12 weeks were pooled. Study results and limitations: Clonal diversity was possibly underestimated, and white British individuals and females predominated among donors. Across spike, vaccine-associated CD4 TCRs were found, dominant at 160-218 and 743-854.

Germline-derived CDR1 and CDR2 are LNHDA and SQIVND (reference sequence). This CDR3 region has 14 residues. V lost 2 bases and J lost 6, with 11 bases in between. Material: peripheral blood, obtained on day 0 of AZD1222 vaccination. The gene calls are TRBV19 and TRBJ1-5; D is unclear. The TCR originated in an adult in good health. The CDR3 sequence: CASSIRLSIQPQHF. Written as DNA, the CDR3 is TGTGCCAGTAGTATACGACTGTCAATTCAGCCCCAGCATTTT.